This T cell receptor (beta chain) comes out of a study of CD4 T cells in relation to SARS-CoV-2 and coronaviruses. Naive and memory CD4+ T cells were cultured with CEF, then survey-sequenced. The assay was immunoSEQ multiplex PCR, and TCRdb's table has in-frame clones only and misses some. The data hold about 37,000 clones, with more than 70% observed a single time. CD4 enrichment then naive enrichment separated naive from memory CD4+ cells. Naive or memory CD4+ cells were cultured 1:1 with T cell-depleted PBMCs plus CEF. Per the germline V gene, CDR1 is MNHEY and CDR2 is SVGAGI. The junction had 7 bases not matched to a gene; V was cut back by 4 bases and J by 6 bases. The CDR3 has 14 residues. Comments on this clone: Its target is not known.

This receptor was identified in an adult with COVID-19. The chain joins TRBV6-5 to TRBJ2-3; 7 bases map to TRBD1. Material for sequencing was naive CD4+ T cells from PBMCs, cultured in vitro. Subset meaning: naive CD4+ T cells isolated by negative enrichment. CDR3 protein: CASSSRRGGDTQYF. The CDR3 nucleotides read TGTGCCAGCAGTTCGCGGCGAGGGGGCGATACGCAGTATTTT.